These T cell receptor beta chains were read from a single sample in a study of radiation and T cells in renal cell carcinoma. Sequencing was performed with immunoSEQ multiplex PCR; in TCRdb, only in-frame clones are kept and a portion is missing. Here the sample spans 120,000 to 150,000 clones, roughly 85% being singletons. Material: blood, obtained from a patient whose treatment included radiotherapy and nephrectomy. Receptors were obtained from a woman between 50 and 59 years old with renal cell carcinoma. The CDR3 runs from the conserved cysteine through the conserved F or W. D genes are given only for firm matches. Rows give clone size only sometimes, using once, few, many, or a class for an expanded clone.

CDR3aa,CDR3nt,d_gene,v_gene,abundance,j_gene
CASGTRGGYTF,TGTGCCAGCGGGACCCGAGGTGGCTACACCTTC,-,TRBV28,-,TRBJ1-2
CASSPGGDPGANVLTF,TGTGCCAGCAGCCCCGGTGGGGACCCTGGGGCCAACGTCCTGACTTTC,-,TRBV5-4,-,TRBJ2-6
CASSIGNQETQYF,TGTGCCAGTAGTATTGGAAATCAAGAGACCCAGTACTTC,-,TRBV19,-,TRBJ2-5
CASIGQGRRYEQYF,TGTGCCAGCATCGGACAGGGAAGGAGGTACGAGCAGTACTTC,TRBD1,TRBV2,-,TRBJ2-7
CASSPGLGRVETQYF,TGTGCCAGCTCACCCGGACTCGGTCGGGTAGAGACCCAGTACTTC,-,TRBV18,-,TRBJ2-5
CASSRDGTGELFF,TGTGCCAGCAGTCGCGATGGCACCGGGGAGCTGTTTTTT,-,TRBV6-5,few,TRBJ2-2
CASSLWGSMSNEQFF,TGCGCCAGCAGCTTGTGGGGTAGTATGAGCAATGAGCAGTTCTTC,-,TRBV5-1,-,TRBJ2-1
CSVPDGPGNTIYF,TGCAGCGTTCCGGACGGACCTGGAAACACCATATATTTT,-,TRBV29-1,-,TRBJ1-3
CASSLGTLNTEAFF,TGCGCCAGCAGCTTGGGGACCTTGAACACTGAAGCTTTCTTT,-,TRBV5-1,few,TRBJ1-1
CASSLGRTAVGEQYF,TGTGCCAGCAGCTTAGGCCGGACAGCCGTGGGGGAGCAGTACTTC,-,TRBV7-2,-,TRBJ2-7
CASSPTDSYNYGYTF,TGTGCCAGCAGTCCTACGGACAGTTATAACTATGGCTACACCTTC,-,TRBV5-4,-,TRBJ1-2
CAARGLVNTEAFF,TGTGCCGCCAGGGGCTTGGTGAACACTGAAGCTTTCTTT,-,TRBV28,once,TRBJ1-1
CASSPQQGMNTEAFF,TGCGCCAGCAGCCCTCAGCAGGGAATGAACACTGAAGCTTTCTTT,-,TRBV4-3,many,TRBJ1-1
CASSLGLRGGSLGEQFF,TGTGCCAGCAGTCTGGGGTTGAGAGGGGGATCCCTAGGTGAGCAGTTCTTC,-,TRBV5-8,-,TRBJ2-1
CASSDRLSFADTQYF,TGCGCCAGCAGTGACCGGTTGAGTTTCGCAGATACGCAGTATTTT,-,TRBV10-1,-,TRBJ2-3
CASSPAGQGNYGYTF,TGCGCCAGCAGCCCCGCCGGACAGGGGAACTATGGCTACACCTTC,TRBD1,TRBV5-1,once,TRBJ1-2
CATRVDAQETQYF,TGTGCCACTCGGGTGGACGCCCAAGAGACCCAGTACTTC,-,TRBV19,few,TRBJ2-5
CLIPGQDYEQYF,TGTCTCATCCCGGGACAAGACTACGAGCAGTACTTC,-,TRBV6-5,-,TRBJ2-7
CSASSGTAQYF,TGCAGTGCTAGCTCCGGAACAGCGCAGTATTTT,-,TRBV20-1,-,TRBJ2-3
CATSYKGNFGRGKHEQYF,TGTGCCACCAGCTATAAGGGGAATTTTGGCAGGGGGAAACACGAGCAGTACTTC,TRBD1,TRBV15,once,TRBJ2-7
CASSVDTRELFF,TGTGCCAGCAGCGTAGACACGCGGGAGCTGTTTTTT,-,TRBV9,-,TRBJ2-2
CASSLSITYNEQFF,TGTGCCAGTAGTCTCTCTATCACCTACAATGAGCAGTTCTTC,-,TRBV19,-,TRBJ2-1
CSVDNTRGDGYTF,TGCAGCGTCGACAACACTCGGGGGGATGGCTACACCTTC,-,TRBV29-1,-,TRBJ1-2
CASSSSQAALHF,TGTGCCAGTAGTTCATCCCAGGCGGCCCTCCACTTT,-,TRBV19,-,TRBJ1-6
CASSENRDRGEGYTF,TGTGCCAGCAGTGAAAACCGGGACAGGGGGGAGGGCTACACCTTC,TRBD1,TRBV6-1,-,TRBJ1-2
CASSLVEGDQPQHF,TGTGCCAGCAGCTTAGTGGAGGGCGATCAGCCCCAGCATTTT,-,TRBV7-2,-,TRBJ1-5
CATPREEVGGYTF,TGTGCCACCCCCAGGGAGGAGGTGGGGGGCTACACCTTC,-,TRBV28,few,TRBJ1-2
CASSLRDRGYTEAFF,TGTGCCAGCAGCCTCCGGGACAGGGGCTACACTGAAGCTTTCTTT,TRBD1,TRBV5-6,-,TRBJ1-1
CASSAGTTGNTIYF,TGTGCCAGCAGTGCGGGGACAACTGGAAACACCATATATTTT,-,TRBV6-5,-,TRBJ1-3
CASSARLTNTEAFF,TGTGCCAGCAGCGCCAGGTTAACGAACACTGAAGCTTTCTTT,-,TRBV7-8,-,TRBJ1-1
CASSQSGWPQHF,TGTGCCAGCAGTCAATCGGGTTGGCCCCAGCATTTT,-,TRBV6-6,-,TRBJ1-5
CASSHPELRSSEETQYF,TGTGCCAGCAGCCACCCAGAGTTGAGGTCCAGTGAAGAGACCCAGTACTTC,-,TRBV4-2,-,TRBJ2-5
CASSPQHNEQFF,TGTGCCAGCAGCCCACAACACAATGAGCAGTTCTTC,-,TRBV7-9,-,TRBJ2-1
CSVAGIAYEQYF,TGCAGCGTTGCAGGGATAGCCTACGAGCAGTACTTC,-,TRBV29-1,-,TRBJ2-7
CASSYSGERGETQYF,TGTGCCAGCAGTTACTCAGGGGAGCGGGGAGAGACCCAGTACTTC,TRBD2,TRBV6-5,-,TRBJ2-5
CASSSGTFYEQYF,TGTGCCAGCAGTTCCGGGACTTTCTACGAGCAGTACTTC,-,TRBV6-5,-,TRBJ2-7
CASLPGTGNEQYF,TGTGCCAGCCTCCCCGGGACAGGGAACGAGCAGTACTTC,TRBD1,TRBV27,-,TRBJ2-7
CASSLAATGGETQYF,TGTGCCAGCAGCTTGGCAGCCACAGGGGGGGAGACCCAGTACTTC,TRBD1,TRBV5-6,once,TRBJ2-5
CASSTSGGNIGELFF,TGTGCCAGTTCTACCTCCGGGGGCAACATCGGGGAGCTGTTTTTT,-,TRBV19,-,TRBJ2-2
CASSGSAVGLFF,TGTGCCAGCAGCGGATCAGCGGTAGGACTGTTTTTT,-,TRBV7-2,-,TRBJ1-4
CASSLGVGEQYF,TGTGCCAGCAGTTTAGGAGTGGGCGAGCAGTACTTC,-,TRBV27,-,TRBJ2-7
CASSLASGVGQTYEQYF,TGCGCCAGCAGCCTAGCTTCGGGGGTCGGACAGACCTACGAGCAGTACTTC,-,TRBV5-1,once,TRBJ2-7
CAIRESNEKLFF,TGTGCCATTCGGGAGAGTAATGAAAAACTGTTTTTT,-,TRBV7-8,-,TRBJ1-4
CATSISTVSYEQYF,TGTGCCACCAGCATCTCGACTGTATCCTACGAGCAGTACTTC,-,TRBV15,-,TRBJ2-7
CASSQDRAPEKLFF,TGCGCCAGCAGCCAAGATAGGGCCCCTGAAAAACTGTTTTTT,-,TRBV4-3,-,TRBJ1-4